The rows below give T cell receptor beta chains drawn from one sample of a study of blood T cells in healthy people across ages. TCRdb fed the 5' RACE reads into MiXCR, producing one record per CDR3 protein. The data show about 1.4 million distinct CDR3 sequences, 59% seen once. Sequencing used blood. These receptor sequences come from a young man in good health. CDR3s include the opening cysteine and the closing phenylalanine or tryptophan. Each record gives: D gene, V gene, J gene, clone size, CDR3 DNA, CDR3 protein. The D gene is left open where the match is weak. A clone size is listed for some rows: how often the clone was seen (once, few, many), or a class if it is expanded.

D: TRBD2; V: TRBV12-3/TRBV12-4; J: TRBJ2-5; size: -; DNA: TGTGCCAGCATCCTGGGACTAGCTCGGCAAGAGACCCAGTACTTC; CDR3: CASILGLARQETQYF
D: TRBD2; V: TRBV2; J: TRBJ2-5; size: -; DNA: TGTGCCAGCAACTATGCGGGGGGGCCGGAAGAGCAGTACTTC; CDR3: CASNYAGGPEEQYF
D: TRBD2; V: TRBV7-9; J: TRBJ2-1; size: -; DNA: TGTGCCAGCAGCTTTTCCAGAGGGACTAATTACAATGAGCAGTTCTTC; CDR3: CASSFSRGTNYNEQFF
D: -; V: TRBV12-3/TRBV12-4; J: TRBJ2-3; size: few; DNA: TGTGCCAGCAGTCGGGACTCCACCCAGTATTTT; CDR3: CASSRDSTQYF
D: -; V: TRBV25-1; J: TRBJ2-5; size: -; DNA: TGTGCCAGCAGTGCACGGGGAGCAGAGACCCAGTACTTC; CDR3: CASSARGAETQYF
D: -; V: TRBV5-5; J: TRBJ2-7; size: -; DNA: TGTGCCAGCAGCTTCTTTGGGGTCCCCTACGAGCAGTACTTC; CDR3: CASSFFGVPYEQYF
D: -; V: TRBV27; J: TRBJ2-1; size: few; DNA: TGTGCCAGCAGTTCCATCGATTTTCCCAGGGAGCAGTTCTTC; CDR3: CASSSIDFPREQFF
D: TRBD2; V: TRBV6-6; J: TRBJ2-7; size: few; DNA: TGTGCCAGCAGTTACTCGTCTAGCGGAGGCCCATACGAGCAGTACTTC; CDR3: CASSYSSSGGPYEQYF
D: TRBD2; V: TRBV7-9; J: TRBJ2-7; size: -; DNA: TGTGCCAGCAGCTTCTCAGGGACTAGCGGGGAAAATGAGCAGTACTTC; CDR3: CASSFSGTSGENEQYF
D: -; V: TRBV28; J: TRBJ1-2; size: -; DNA: TGTGCCAGCAGTTTAGGGAGGGTACCTAACTATGGCTACACCTTC; CDR3: CASSLGRVPNYGYTF
D: -; V: TRBV7-8; J: TRBJ2-7; size: -; DNA: TGTGCCAGCAGCTCCCCTACAGGGTACGAGCAGTACTTC; CDR3: CASSSPTGYEQYF
D: -; V: TRBV6-6; J: TRBJ2-7; size: few; DNA: TGTGCCGCAAAGGGAAGGTTGGGTTTCGAGCAGTACTTC; CDR3: CAAKGRLGFEQYF
D: TRBD2; V: TRBV6-1; J: TRBJ2-1; size: -; DNA: TGTGCCAGTACTAGCGGGATTACGAATGAGCAGTTCTTC; CDR3: CASTSGITNEQFF
D: -; V: TRBV7-9; J: TRBJ2-3; size: -; DNA: TGTGCCAGCAGCCCGCGACTAGGGGCTGTGGGTACGCAGTATTTT; CDR3: CASSPRLGAVGTQYF
D: TRBD2; V: TRBV18; J: TRBJ2-1; size: -; DNA: TGTGCCAGCTCACCACGCGCCGGACTAGCGGACAATTACAATGAGCAGTTCTTC; CDR3: CASSPRAGLADNYNEQFF
D: -; V: TRBV28; J: TRBJ2-5; size: -; DNA: TGTGCCAGCAGAATCGCCTCAGGGGAGACCCAGTACTTC; CDR3: CASRIASGETQYF
D: -; V: TRBV27; J: TRBJ2-3; size: -; DNA: TGTGCCAGCGCCAGGGAACCCATTTATGCGCAGTATTTT; CDR3: CASAREPIYAQYF
D: -; V: TRBV25-1; J: TRBJ1-6; size: -; DNA: TGTGCCAGCAGTGAACAGGGTGGGAATTCACCCCTCCACTTT; CDR3: CASSEQGGNSPLHF
D: -; V: TRBV5-5; J: TRBJ2-2; size: -; DNA: TGTGCCAGCAGCGACCTGGGCGACACGAACACCGGGGAGCTGTTTTTT; CDR3: CASSDLGDTNTGELFF
D: TRBD1; V: TRBV10-3; J: TRBJ2-7; size: -; DNA: TGTGCCATCAGTGACGGACCGGGACAGACCTACGAGCAGTACTTC; CDR3: CAISDGPGQTYEQYF
D: TRBD2; V: TRBV12-3/TRBV12-4; J: TRBJ2-7; size: once; DNA: TGTGCCAGCAGTGGAGCGGGAGGGCCCTACAATGAGCAGTACTTC; CDR3: CASSGAGGPYNEQYF
D: TRBD1; V: TRBV11-2; J: TRBJ2-5; size: -; DNA: TGTGCCAGCAGCTTAAACCCAGGGGGCTGGGGAGAGACCCAGTACTTC; CDR3: CASSLNPGGWGETQYF
D: -; V: TRBV7-9; J: TRBJ2-2; size: -; DNA: TGTGCCAGCAGCTCCCTCATAACCCAGAGGGGGAACACCGGGGAGCTGTTTTTT; CDR3: CASSSLITQRGNTGELFF
D: -; V: TRBV7-9; J: TRBJ2-5; size: -; DNA: TGTGCCAGCACCGAAAGGACCAACCAAGAGACCCAGTACTTC; CDR3: CASTERTNQETQYF
D: -; V: TRBV21-1; J: TRBJ1-1; size: once; DNA: TGTGCCAGCAGCAAAGTAAGGGTCTGGCTAGGAACTGAAGCTTTCTTT; CDR3: CASSKVRVWLGTEAFF
D: -; V: TRBV6-1; J: TRBJ2-7; size: -; DNA: TGTGCCAGTAGTGACCAATTGGGGGTATACGAGCAGTACTTC; CDR3: CASSDQLGVYEQYF
D: TRBD1; V: TRBV7-6; J: TRBJ1-1; size: -; DNA: TGTGCCAGCAGCCTGGGCCGCGGGGACAGTAACACTGAAGCTTTCTTT; CDR3: CASSLGRGDSNTEAFF
D: -; V: TRBV18; J: TRBJ2-5; size: few; DNA: TGTGCCAGCTCACCACCGGTCAAGGAGGGGCAGTACTTC; CDR3: CASSPPVKEGQYF
D: TRBD2; V: TRBV7-2; J: TRBJ2-3; size: -; DNA: TGTGCCAGCAGCCCAGTCACTAGCGCCCTCACAGATACGCAGTATTTT; CDR3: CASSPVTSALTDTQYF
D: TRBD2; V: TRBV7-9; J: TRBJ2-7; size: -; DNA: TGTGCCAGCAGCTCGATACAAGGGGGGGGCGGGAGGCCTCCCTACGAGCAGTACTTC; CDR3: CASSSIQGGGGRPPYEQYF
D: TRBD1; V: TRBV12-3/TRBV12-4; J: TRBJ2-1; size: once; DNA: TGTGCCAGCAGAGGGGGCGGAGATAACAATGAGCAGTTCTTC; CDR3: CASRGGGDNNEQFF
D: -; V: TRBV25-1; J: TRBJ2-6; size: few; DNA: TGTGCCAGCAGTGAATGGAGTCTCTCTGGGGCCAACGTCCTGACTTTC; CDR3: CASSEWSLSGANVLTF
D: -; V: TRBV7-2; J: TRBJ2-5; size: few; DNA: TGTGCCAGCAGCTCAAATCTGGCTCAATCGGAGACCCAGTACTTC; CDR3: CASSSNLAQSETQYF
D: -; V: TRBV2; J: TRBJ2-3; size: -; DNA: TGTGCCAGCAGTGAAGGGCAGGGAGTAGGAGATACGCAGTATTTT; CDR3: CASSEGQGVGDTQYF
D: -; V: TRBV20-1; J: TRBJ1-1; size: -; DNA: TGCAGTGCTAGAGCGCAGTGGGACACTGAAGCTTTCTTT; CDR3: CSARAQWDTEAFF
D: -; V: TRBV6-1; J: TRBJ2-1; size: -; DNA: TGTGCCTGCGCCCAGATTATCTCCTACAATGAGCAGTTCTTC; CDR3: CACAQIISYNEQFF
D: -; V: TRBV13; J: TRBJ1-2; size: -; DNA: TGTGCCAGCAGCTTAGGCGACGGCACCTATGGCTACACCTTC; CDR3: CASSLGDGTYGYTF
D: TRBD2; V: TRBV12-3/TRBV12-4; J: TRBJ2-3; size: -; DNA: TGTGCCAGCACACTAGCGGGAGAGGGGGGTACGCAGTATTTT; CDR3: CASTLAGEGGTQYF
D: -; V: TRBV4-1; J: TRBJ2-5; size: -; DNA: TGCGCCAGCAGCCAAGATCACGGGTGGGAGCAGTACTTC; CDR3: CASSQDHGWEQYF
D: -; V: TRBV28; J: TRBJ2-7; size: -; DNA: TGTGCCAGCAGTTTAGTCCCCGGGACAAAGCTCTACGAGCAGTACTTC; CDR3: CASSLVPGTKLYEQYF
D: TRBD1; V: TRBV30; J: TRBJ1-5; size: -; DNA: TGTGCCTGGAGTGTAGACTGGACAGGGAACCCTGGCGATCAGCCCCAGCATTTT; CDR3: CAWSVDWTGNPGDQPQHF